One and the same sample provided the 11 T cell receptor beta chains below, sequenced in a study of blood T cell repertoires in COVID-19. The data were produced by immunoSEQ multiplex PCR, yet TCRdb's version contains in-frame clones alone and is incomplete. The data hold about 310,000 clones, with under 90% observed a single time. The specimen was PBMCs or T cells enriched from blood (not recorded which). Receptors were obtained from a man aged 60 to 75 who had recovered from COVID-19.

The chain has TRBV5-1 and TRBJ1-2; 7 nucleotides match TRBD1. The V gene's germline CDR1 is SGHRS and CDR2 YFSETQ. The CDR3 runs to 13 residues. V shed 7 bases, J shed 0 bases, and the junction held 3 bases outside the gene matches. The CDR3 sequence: CASGTATNYGYTF. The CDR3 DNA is TGCGCCAGCGGGACAGCGACTAACTATGGCTACACCTTC.

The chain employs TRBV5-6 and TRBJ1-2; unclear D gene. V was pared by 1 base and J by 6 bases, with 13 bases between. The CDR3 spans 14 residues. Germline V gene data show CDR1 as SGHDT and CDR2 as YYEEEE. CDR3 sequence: CASSLLGRSDGYTF. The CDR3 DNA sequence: TGTGCCAGCAGCTTGCTCGGCAGGTCGGATGGCTACACCTTC.

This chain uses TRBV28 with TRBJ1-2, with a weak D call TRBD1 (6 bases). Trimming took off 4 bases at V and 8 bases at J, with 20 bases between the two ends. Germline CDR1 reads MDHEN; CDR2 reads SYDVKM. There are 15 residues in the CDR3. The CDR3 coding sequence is TGTGCCAGCAGTTCATCGCCCGGGGGGCCGGGGGGCTACACCTTC. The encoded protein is CASSSSPGGPGGYTF.

Here the CDR3 DNA reads TGCGCCAGCAGCTTTCAGGCTAGCAGCTCCTACGAGCAGTACTTC. This sequence encodes CASSFQASSSYEQYF. The rearrangement uses TRBV5-1 and TRBJ2-7, with D perhaps TRBD2 (5 bases). From germline, CDR1 is SGHRS and CDR2 YFSETQ. The V and J ends lost 2 bases and 0 bases respectively, with 12 bases between them. CDR3 length: 15 amino acids.

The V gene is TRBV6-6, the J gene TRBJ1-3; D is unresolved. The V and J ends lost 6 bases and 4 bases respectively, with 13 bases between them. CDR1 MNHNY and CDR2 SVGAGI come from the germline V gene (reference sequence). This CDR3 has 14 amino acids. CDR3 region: CASSQSAEGNTIYF. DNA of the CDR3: TGTGCCAGCAGCCAGAGTGCGGAGGGAAACACCATATATTTT.

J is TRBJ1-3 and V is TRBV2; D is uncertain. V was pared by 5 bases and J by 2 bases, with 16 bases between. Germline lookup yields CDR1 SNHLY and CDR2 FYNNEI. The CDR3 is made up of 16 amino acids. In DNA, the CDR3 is TGTGCCAGCAGTCGATTTCCAATAGAGCCTGGAAACACCATATATTTT. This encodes CASSRFPIEPGNTIYF.

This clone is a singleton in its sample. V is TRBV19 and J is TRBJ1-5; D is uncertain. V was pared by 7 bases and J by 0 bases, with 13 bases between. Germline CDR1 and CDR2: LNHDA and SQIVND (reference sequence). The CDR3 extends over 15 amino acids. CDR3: CASNPAENSNQPQHF. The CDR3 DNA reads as TGTGCCAGTAACCCGGCGGAGAATAGCAATCAGCCCCAGCATTTT. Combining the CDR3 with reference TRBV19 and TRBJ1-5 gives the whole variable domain DGGITQSPKYLFRKEGQNVTLSCEQNLNHDAMYWYRQDPGQGLRLIYYSQIVNDFQKGDIAEGYSVSREKKESFPLTVTSAQKNPTAFYLCASNPAENSNQPQHFGDGTRLSIL.

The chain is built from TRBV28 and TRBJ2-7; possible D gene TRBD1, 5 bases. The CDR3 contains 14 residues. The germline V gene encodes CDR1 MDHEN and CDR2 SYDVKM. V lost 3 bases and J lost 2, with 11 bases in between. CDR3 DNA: TGTGCCAGCAGTTTTACAGGAGAAACCTACGAGCAGTACTTC. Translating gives CASSFTGETYEQYF.

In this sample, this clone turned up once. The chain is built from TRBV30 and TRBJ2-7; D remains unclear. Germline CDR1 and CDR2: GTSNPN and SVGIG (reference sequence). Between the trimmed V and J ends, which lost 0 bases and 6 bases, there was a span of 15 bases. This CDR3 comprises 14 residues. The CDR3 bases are TGTGCCTGGAGTGTGGCGGAGATCTCCCTCGAGCAGTACTTC. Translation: CAWSVAEISLEQYF.

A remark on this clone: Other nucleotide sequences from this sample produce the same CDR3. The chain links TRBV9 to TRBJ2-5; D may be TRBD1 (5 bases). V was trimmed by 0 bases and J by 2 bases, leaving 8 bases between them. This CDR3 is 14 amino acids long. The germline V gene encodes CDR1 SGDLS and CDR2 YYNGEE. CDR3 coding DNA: TGTGCCAGCAGCGTAGACAGGAGACAAGAGACCCAGTACTTC. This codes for CASSVDRRQETQYF.

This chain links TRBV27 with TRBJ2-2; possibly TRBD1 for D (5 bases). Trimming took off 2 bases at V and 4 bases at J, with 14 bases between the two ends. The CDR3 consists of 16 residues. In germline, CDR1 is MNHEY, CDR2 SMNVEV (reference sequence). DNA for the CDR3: TGTGCCAGCAGTTTAGATAGGGGCAGTGTCACCGGGGAGCTGTTTTTT. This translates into CASSLDRGSVTGELFF.